The 5 T cell receptor beta chains in this list originate from one sample, sequenced in a study of healthy donors' naive CD4 and CD8 T cells. TCR libraries were built from 500 to 600 ng of total RNA by linear amplification. From the reads, TCRdb called clonotypes with MiXCR, one entry per CDR3 protein. The sample lists around 200,000 distinct CDR3 sequences; around 70% were seen once. The sequencing input was naive CD4+ and CD8+ T cells sorted from blood, pooled from several donors. These receptors all come from a pool of human donors in good health; the sample pools cells from several healthy donors.

The chain uses TRBV11-2 and TRBJ2-1, with 7 bases identical to TRBD2. Germline values: CDR1 SGHAT, CDR2 FQNNGV. The CDR3 is 19 amino acids. Trimming cost V 4 bases and J 2 bases; bases outside gene matches: 17. The CDR3, as DNA: TGTGCCAGCAGCTCGCAGCGCCGGGGTGAGCGGGGACCCTACAATGAGCAGTTCTTC. Its translation is CASSSQRRGERGPYNEQFF.

The V gene is TRBV5-4, the J gene TRBJ2-5, with D perhaps matching TRBD1 or TRBD2 (5 bases each). The CDR3 length is 14 residues. The V and J ends lost 0 bases and 7 bases respectively, with 13 bases between them. Germline V gene data show CDR1 as SGHNT and CDR2 as YYREEE (reference sequence). The DNA of the CDR3 is TGTGCCAGCAGCTTGGAGGGGAGTGTGGGGACCCAGTACTTC. As protein: CASSLEGSVGTQYF.

V usage is TRBV5-1 and J usage is TRBJ1-1; possible D gene TRBD1, 5 bases. Germline V gives CDR1 SGHRS, CDR2 YFSETQ. This CDR3 is built from 13 residues. Trimming took 5 bases from V and 2 from J, leaving 10 bases between them. The CDR3 here is CASSEDRNTEAFF. The CDR3 bases are TGCGCCAGCAGTGAAGACAGAAACACTGAAGCTTTCTTT.

This chain joins TRBV5-4 and TRBJ2-5; 8 bases line up with TRBD2. Trimming removed 5 bases from V and 1 base from J; junction bases left unmatched: 7. Germline V gives CDR1 SGHNT, CDR2 YYREEE (reference sequence). CDR3 size: 15 residues. In DNA, the CDR3 is TGTGCCAGCAGACGCGGGGGGCCACTCCAAGAGACCCAGTACTTC. Its protein is CASRRGGPLQETQYF.

This clonotype was counted a few times. The V gene is TRBV6-5, the J gene TRBJ2-2, with a weak D call TRBD1 (5 bases). Germline assignment: CDR1 MNHEY and CDR2 SVGAGI. This CDR3 is built from 14 residues. V shed 3 bases and J shed 3 bases, with 8 bases lying between them. In nucleotides, the CDR3 is TGTGCCAGCAGTTATGACAGATACACCGGGGAGCTGTTTTTT. It translates to CASSYDRYTGELFF.